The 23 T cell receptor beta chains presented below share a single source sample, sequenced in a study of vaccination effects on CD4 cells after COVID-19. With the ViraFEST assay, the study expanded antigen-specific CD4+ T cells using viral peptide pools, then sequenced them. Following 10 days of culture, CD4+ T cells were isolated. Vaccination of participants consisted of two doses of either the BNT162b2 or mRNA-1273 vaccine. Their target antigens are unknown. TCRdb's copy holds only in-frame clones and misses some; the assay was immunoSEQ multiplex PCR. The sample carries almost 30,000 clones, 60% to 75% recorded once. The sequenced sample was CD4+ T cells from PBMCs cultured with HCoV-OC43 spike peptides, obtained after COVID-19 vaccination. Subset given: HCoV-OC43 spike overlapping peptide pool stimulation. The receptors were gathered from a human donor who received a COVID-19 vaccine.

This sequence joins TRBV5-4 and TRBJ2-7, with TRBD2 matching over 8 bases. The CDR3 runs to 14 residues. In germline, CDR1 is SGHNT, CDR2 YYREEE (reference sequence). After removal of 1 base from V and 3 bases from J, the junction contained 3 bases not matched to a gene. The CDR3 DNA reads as TGTGCCAGCAGCTTGCATGCGGGAGGCTACGAGCAGTACTTC. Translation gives CASSLHAGGYEQYF. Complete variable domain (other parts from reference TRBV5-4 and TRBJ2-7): ETGVTQSPTHLIKTRGQQVTLRCSSQSGHNTVSWYQQALGQGPQFIFQYYREEENGRGNFPPRFSGLQFPNYSSELNVNALELDDSALYLCASSLHAGGYEQYFGPGTRLTVT.

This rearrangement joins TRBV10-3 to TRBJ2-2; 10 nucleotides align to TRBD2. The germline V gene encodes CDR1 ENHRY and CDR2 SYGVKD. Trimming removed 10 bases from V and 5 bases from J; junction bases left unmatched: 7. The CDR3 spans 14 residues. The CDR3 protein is CATSSGSVTGELFF. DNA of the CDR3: TGTGCCACTTCTAGCGGGAGTGTAACCGGGGAGCTGTTTTTT.

The CDR3 sequence is CASSLGLRTSGSRRDEQYF. For the CDR3, the DNA is TGCGCCAGCAGCTTGGGCCTTCGGACTAGCGGGAGCAGAAGGGACGAGCAGTACTTC. V is TRBV5-1 and J is TRBJ2-7, with 13 nucleotides matching TRBD2. The V and J ends lost 0 bases and 5 bases, in that order; junction bases with no gene match: 14. The germline CDR1 and CDR2 sequences are SGHRS and YFSETQ. The CDR3 consists of 19 residues. The entire variable domain, with the rest obtained from reference TRBV5-1 and TRBJ2-7, is as follows: KAGVTQTPRYLIKTRGQQVTLSCSPISGHRSVSWYQQTPGQGLQFLFEYFSETQRNKGNFPGRFSGRQFSNSRSEMNVSTLELGDSALYLCASSLGLRTSGSRRDEQYFGPGTRLTVT.

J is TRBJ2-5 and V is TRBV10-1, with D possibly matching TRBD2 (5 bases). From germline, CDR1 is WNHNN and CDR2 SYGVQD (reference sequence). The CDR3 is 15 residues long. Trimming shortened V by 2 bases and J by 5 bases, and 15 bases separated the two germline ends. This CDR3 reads CASSEPGLSGETQYF. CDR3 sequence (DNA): TGCGCCAGCAGTGAGCCAGGACTTTCTGGGGAGACCCAGTACTTC.

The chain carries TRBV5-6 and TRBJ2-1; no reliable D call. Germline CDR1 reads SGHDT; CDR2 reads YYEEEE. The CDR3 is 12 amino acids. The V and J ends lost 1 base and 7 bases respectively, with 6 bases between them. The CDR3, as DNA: TGTGCCAGCAGCTTGCTTCGGAATGAGCAGTTCTTC. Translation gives CASSLLRNEQFF.

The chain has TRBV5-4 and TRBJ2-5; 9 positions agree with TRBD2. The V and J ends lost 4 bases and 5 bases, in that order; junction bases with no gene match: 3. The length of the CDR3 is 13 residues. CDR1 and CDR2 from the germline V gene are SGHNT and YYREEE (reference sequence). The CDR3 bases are TGTGCCAGCAGCCCTGGGACTAGCGAGACCCAGTACTTC. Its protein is CASSPGTSETQYF.

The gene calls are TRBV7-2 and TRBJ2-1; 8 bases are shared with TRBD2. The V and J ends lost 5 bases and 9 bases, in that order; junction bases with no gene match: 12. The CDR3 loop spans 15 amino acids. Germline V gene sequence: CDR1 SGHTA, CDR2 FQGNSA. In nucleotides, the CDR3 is TGTGCCAGCAGCCTGGGGACTAGGGTTTATGGTGAGCAGTTCTTC. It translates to CASSLGTRVYGEQFF. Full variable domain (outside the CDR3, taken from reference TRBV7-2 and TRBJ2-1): GAGVSQSPSNKVTEKGKDVELRCDPISGHTALYWYRQSLGQGLEFLIYFQGNSAPDKSGLPSDRFSAERTGGSVSTLTIQRTQQEDSAVYLCASSLGTRVYGEQFFGPGTRLTVL.

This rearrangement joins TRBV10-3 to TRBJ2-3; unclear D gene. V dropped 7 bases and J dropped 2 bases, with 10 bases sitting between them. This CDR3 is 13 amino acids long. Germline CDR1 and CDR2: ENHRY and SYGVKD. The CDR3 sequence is CAIKTGSTDTQYF. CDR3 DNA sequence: TGTGCCATCAAAACCGGGTCCACAGATACGCAGTATTTT.

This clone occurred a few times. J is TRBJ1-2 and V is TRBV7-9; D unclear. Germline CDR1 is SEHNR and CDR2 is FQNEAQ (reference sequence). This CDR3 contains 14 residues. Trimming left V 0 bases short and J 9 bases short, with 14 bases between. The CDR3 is CASSLAQDGLSYTF. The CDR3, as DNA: TGTGCCAGCAGCTTAGCGCAGGACGGCCTCAGCTACACCTTC.

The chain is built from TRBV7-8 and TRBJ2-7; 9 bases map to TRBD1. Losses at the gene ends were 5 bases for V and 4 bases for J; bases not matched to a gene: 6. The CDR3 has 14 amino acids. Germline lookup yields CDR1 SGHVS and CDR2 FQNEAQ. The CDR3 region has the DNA TGTGCCAGCAGCGTCCGGGACAGGGCTTACGAGCAGTACTTC. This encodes CASSVRDRAYEQYF.

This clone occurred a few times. The CDR3 region is CASSISGNYETQYF. The CDR3 DNA reads as TGTGCCAGTAGTATATCAGGGAATTACGAGACCCAGTACTTC. The V gene is TRBV19, the J gene TRBJ2-5, with D perhaps TRBD1 (5 bases). Trimming removed 2 bases from V and 5 bases from J, with 12 bases in between. This CDR3 is built from 14 residues. Germline lookup yields CDR1 LNHDA and CDR2 SQIVND (reference sequence). Filled out from reference TRBV19 and TRBJ2-5, the complete variable domain reads DGGITQSPKYLFRKEGQNVTLSCEQNLNHDAMYWYRQDPGQGLRLIYYSQIVNDFQKGDIAEGYSVSREKKESFPLTVTSAQKNPTAFYLCASSISGNYETQYFGPGTRLLVL.

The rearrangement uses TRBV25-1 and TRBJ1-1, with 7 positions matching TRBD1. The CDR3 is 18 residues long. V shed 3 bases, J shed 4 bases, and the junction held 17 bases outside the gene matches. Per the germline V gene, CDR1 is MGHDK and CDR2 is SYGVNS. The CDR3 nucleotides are TGTGCCAGCAGTGACCGAAAAATCTGGGGCAGGGGGTCCACTGAAGCTTTCTTT. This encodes CASSDRKIWGRGSTEAFF. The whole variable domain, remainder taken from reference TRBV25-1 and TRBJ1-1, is EADIYQTPRYLVIGTGKKITLECSQTMGHDKMYWYQQDPGMELHLIHYSYGVNSTEKGDLSSESTVSRIRTEHFPLTLESARPSHTSQYLCASSDRKIWGRGSTEAFFGQGTRLTVV.

CDR3 nucleotides: TGTGCCAGCAGCCGAGAGACTTTGAACGGGGAGCTGTTTTTT. Translated: CASSRETLNGELFF. The gene calls are TRBV3-1 (or the pseudogene TRBV3-2) and TRBJ2-2, with unresolved D. Deletions cut 4 bases from V and 7 bases from J, with 13 bases between. The germline gives CDR1 LGHDT, CDR2 YNNKEL (reference sequence). CDR3 length: 14 amino acids.

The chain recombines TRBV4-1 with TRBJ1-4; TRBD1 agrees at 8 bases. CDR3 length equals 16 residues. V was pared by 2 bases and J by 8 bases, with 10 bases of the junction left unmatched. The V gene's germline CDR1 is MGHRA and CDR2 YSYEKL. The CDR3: CASSQSTQGEWEKLFF. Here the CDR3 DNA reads TGCGCCAGCAGCCAATCGACACAGGGGGAGTGGGAAAAACTGTTTTTT.

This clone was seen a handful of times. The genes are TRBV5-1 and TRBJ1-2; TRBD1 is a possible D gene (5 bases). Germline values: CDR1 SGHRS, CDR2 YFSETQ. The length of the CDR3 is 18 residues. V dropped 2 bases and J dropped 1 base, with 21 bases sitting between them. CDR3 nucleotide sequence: TGCGCCAGCAGCTTAACAGAGCAGGGTCGAGGGCTTAACTATGGCTACACCTTC. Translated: CASSLTEQGRGLNYGYTF.

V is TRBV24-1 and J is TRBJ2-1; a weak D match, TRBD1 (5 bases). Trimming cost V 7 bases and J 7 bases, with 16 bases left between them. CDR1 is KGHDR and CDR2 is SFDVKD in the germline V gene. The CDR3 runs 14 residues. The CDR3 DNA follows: TGTGCCACCAGCCATTCCAGGGAAACGAATGAGCAGTTCTTC. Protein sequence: CATSHSRETNEQFF.

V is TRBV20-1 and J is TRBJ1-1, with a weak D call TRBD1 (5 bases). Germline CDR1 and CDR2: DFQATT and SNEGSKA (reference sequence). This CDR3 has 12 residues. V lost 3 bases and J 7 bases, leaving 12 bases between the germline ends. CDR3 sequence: CSASRGAGEAFF. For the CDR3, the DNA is TGCAGTGCTAGTCGAGGGGCGGGTGAAGCTTTCTTT.

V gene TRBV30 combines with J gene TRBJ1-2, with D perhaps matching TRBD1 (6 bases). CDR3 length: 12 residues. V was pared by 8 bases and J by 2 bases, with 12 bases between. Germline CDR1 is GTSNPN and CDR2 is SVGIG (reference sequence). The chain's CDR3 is CARSTGNYGYTF. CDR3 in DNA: TGTGCCAGATCGACAGGAAACTATGGCTACACCTTC.

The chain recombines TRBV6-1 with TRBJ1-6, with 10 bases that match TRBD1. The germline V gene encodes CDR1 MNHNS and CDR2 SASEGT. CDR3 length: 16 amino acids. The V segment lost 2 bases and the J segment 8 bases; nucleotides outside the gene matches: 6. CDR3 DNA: TGTGCCAGCAGTGAACAGCCGGGACAGGGGTATTCACCCCTCCACTTT. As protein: CASSEQPGQGYSPLHF.

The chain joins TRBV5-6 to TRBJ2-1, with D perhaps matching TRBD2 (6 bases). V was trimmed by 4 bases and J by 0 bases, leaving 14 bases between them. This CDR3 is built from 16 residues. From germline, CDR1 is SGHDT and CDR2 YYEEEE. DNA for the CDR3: TGTGCCAGCAGCCGGGGCGGCGGGGTCTCCTACAATGAGCAGTTCTTC. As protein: CASSRGGGVSYNEQFF.

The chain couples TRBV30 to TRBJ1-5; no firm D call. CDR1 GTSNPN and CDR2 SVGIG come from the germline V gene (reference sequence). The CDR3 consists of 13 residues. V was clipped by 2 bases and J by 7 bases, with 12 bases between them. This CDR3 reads CAWSTPPGQPQHF. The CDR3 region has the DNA TGTGCCTGGAGTACCCCGCCGGGGCAGCCCCAGCATTTT.

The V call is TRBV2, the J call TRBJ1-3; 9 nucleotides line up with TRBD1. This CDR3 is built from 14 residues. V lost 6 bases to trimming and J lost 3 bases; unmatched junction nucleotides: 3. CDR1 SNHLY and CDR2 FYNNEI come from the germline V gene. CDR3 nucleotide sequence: TGTGCCAGCAGCCCGGACAGGGGTGGAAACACCATATATTTT. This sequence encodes CASSPDRGGNTIYF.

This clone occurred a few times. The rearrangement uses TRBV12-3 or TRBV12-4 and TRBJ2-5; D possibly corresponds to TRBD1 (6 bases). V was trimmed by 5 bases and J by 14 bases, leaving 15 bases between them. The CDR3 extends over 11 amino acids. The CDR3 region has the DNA TGTGCCAGCAGTCCTGGGACATTTTTTTACTTC. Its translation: CASSPGTFFYF.